This T cell receptor beta chain was captured by sequencing in a study of metastatic and nonmetastatic thyroid tumors. Study background: Where malignant and benign thyroid patients were concerned, repertoires were compared across blood and tumor or nodule tissue.

None of the patients had undergone any treatment ahead of thyroid surgery. Whole-study results and caveats: Versus benign nodules, malignant thyroid tumors reportedly had significantly higher TCR beta diversity, in blood and tumor.

A word on this clone: Its cognate antigen is unknown. One end of the junction is discordant with germline, which a read error may explain.

CDR3 length equals 20 residues. The germline CDR1 and CDR2 sequences are LNHNV and YYDKDF (reference sequence). TCRdb reprocessed the PCR reads via MiXCR. The sample shows about 24,000 clones, around 26% of them seen only once. This receptor was taken from a male donor with papillary thyroid cancer or a benign thyroid nodule (not recorded which). Some clones in this sample may be carry-over from other donors' samples. The V gene is TRBV15, the J gene TRBJ2-1, with TRBD2 identical over 9 bases. Material: blood. DNA of the CDR3: TGTGCCACCAGTGATCCGGGACTTGCGGGAGGGTTGAGTTCGTACAATGTGCAGTTCTTC. Residues: CATSDPGLAGGLSSYNVQFF.